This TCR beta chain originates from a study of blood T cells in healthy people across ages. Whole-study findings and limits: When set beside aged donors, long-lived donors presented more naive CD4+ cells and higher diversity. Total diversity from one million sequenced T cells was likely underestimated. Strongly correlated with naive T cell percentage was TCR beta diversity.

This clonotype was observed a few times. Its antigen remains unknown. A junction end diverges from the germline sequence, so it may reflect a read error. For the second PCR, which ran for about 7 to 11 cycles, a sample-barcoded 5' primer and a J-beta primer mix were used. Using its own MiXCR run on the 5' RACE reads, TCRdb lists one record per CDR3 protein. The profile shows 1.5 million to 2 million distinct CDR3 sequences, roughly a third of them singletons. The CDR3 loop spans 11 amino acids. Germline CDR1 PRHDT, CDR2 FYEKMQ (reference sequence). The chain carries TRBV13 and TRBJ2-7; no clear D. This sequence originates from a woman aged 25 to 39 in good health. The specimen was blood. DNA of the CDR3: TGTGCCGGCAGCGATCCGGATGGGCAGTACTTC. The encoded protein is CAGSDPDGQYF.